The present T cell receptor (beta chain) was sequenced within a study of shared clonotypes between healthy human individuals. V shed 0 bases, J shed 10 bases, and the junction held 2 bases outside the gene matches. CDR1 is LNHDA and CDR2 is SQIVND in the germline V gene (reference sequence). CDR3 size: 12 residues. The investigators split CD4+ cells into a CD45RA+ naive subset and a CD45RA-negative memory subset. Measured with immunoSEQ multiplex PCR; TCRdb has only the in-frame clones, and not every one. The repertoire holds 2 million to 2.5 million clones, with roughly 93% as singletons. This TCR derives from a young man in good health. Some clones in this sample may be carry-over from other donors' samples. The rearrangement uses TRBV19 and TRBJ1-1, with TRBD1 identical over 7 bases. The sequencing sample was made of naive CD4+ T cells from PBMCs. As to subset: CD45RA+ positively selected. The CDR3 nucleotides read TGTGCCAGTAGTATAGAGGCAGGGGGAGCTTTCTTT. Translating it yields CASSIEAGGAFF. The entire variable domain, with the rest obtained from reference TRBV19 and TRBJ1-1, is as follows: DGGITQSPKYLFRKEGQNVTLSCEQNLNHDAMYWYRQDPGQGLRLIYYSQIVNDFQKGDIAEGYSVSREKKESFPLTVTSAQKNPTAFYLCASSIEAGGAFFGQGTRLTVV.